This T cell receptor beta chain was identified in a study of human T cells and chemical hapten exposure. As for the study in general: There were per-sample TCR yield variations, arising mainly from small pooled library volume differences. Study observations and caveats: TCRs at high frequency, those above 1 in 1000, did not change with DPC sensitization.

Germline CDR1 reads LGHDT; CDR2 reads YNNKEL (reference sequence). This CDR3 region has 16 residues. V lost 3 bases and J lost 6; bases outside the gene matches: 14. This clonotype came up many times. Its target is unknown. Blood, whole and unfractionated, served as the source for total RNA extraction. The library gave individual cDNA molecules unique molecular identifiers. In the study's own analysis: The number of TCRs in each sample had a median of approximately 95,000 and spanned roughly 23,224 to 750,000. TCRdb re-derived calls from the 5' RACE reads in MiXCR, one entry per CDR3 protein. TCRdb's processing, not the authors', yielded these V and J calls. The table records 81,000 or so distinct CDR3 sequences, 6.5% to 8.5% of them present only once.

The sequence derives from a male donor in good health. This chain connects TRBV3-1 to TRBJ2-7; the match to TRBD1 covers 7 bases. CDR3 region: CASSQVSDGTGVEQYF. The CDR3 coding sequence is TGTGCCAGCAGCCAGGTTTCGGACGGAACAGGGGTCGAGCAGTACTTC.